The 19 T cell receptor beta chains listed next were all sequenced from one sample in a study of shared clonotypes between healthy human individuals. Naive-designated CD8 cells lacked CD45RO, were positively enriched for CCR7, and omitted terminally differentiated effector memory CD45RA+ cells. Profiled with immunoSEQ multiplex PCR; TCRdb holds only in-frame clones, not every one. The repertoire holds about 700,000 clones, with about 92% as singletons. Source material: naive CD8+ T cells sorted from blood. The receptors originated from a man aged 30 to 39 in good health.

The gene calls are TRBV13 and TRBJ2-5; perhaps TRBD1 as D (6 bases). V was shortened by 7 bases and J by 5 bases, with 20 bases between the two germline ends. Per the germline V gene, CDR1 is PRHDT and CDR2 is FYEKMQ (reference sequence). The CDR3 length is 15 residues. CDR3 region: CASTTTNRVTETQYF. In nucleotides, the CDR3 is TGTGCCAGCACAACTACAAACAGGGTCACGGAGACCCAGTACTTC.

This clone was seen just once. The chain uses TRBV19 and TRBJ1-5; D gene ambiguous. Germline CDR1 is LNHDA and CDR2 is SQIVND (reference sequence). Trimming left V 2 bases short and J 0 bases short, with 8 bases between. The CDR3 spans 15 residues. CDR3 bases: TGTGCCAGTAGTATAAACGCAGGTAGCAATCAGCCCCAGCATTTT. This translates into CASSINAGSNQPQHF.

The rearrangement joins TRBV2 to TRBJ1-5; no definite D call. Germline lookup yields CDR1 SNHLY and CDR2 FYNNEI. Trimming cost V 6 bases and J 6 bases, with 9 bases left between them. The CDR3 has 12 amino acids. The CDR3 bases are TGTGCCAGCAGCGCTGAGGGTCAGCCCCAGCATTTT. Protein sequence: CASSAEGQPQHF.

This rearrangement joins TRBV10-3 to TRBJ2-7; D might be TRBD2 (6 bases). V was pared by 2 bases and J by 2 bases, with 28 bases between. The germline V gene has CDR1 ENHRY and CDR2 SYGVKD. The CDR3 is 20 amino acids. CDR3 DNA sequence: TGTGCCATCAGTGAGCCAAACGACGTAAGAGCGGGCTTAGCCCCCTACGAGCAGTACTTC. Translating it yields CAISEPNDVRAGLAPYEQYF.

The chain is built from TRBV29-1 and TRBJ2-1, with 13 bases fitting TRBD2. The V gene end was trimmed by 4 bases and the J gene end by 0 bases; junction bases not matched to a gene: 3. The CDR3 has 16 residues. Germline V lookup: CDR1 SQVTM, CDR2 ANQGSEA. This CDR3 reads CSVVGLAGLSYNEQFF. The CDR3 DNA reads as TGCAGCGTTGTGGGACTAGCGGGACTCTCCTACAATGAGCAGTTCTTC.

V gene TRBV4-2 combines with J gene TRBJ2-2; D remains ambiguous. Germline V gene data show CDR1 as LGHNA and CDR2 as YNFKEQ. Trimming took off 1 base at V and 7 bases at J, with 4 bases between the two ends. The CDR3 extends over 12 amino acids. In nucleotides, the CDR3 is TGTGCCAGCAGCCAAGGTGGCGGGGAGCTGTTTTTT. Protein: CASSQGGGELFF.

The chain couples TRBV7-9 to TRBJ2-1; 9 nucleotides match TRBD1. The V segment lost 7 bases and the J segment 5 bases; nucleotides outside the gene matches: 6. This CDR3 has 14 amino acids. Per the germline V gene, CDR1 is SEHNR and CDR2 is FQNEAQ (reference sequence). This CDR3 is CASTPGTGNNEQFF. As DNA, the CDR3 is TGTGCCAGCACCCCCGGGACAGGGAACAATGAGCAGTTCTTC.

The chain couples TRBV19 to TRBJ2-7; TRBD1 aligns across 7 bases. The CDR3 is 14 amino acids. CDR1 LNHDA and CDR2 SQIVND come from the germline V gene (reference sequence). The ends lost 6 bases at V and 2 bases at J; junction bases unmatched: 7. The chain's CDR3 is CASSPTTGAYEQYF. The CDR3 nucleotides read TGTGCCAGTAGCCCCACTACAGGGGCCTACGAGCAGTACTTC.

CDR3 amino acids: CSVVGQGAGEQYF. The CDR3 DNA reads TGCAGCGTTGTGGGACAGGGGGCGGGTGAGCAGTACTTC. The chain joins TRBV29-1 to TRBJ2-7; the match to TRBD1 covers 12 bases. The CDR3 is 13 residues long. Germline CDR1 SQVTM, CDR2 ANQGSEA. Trimming cost V 4 bases and J 7 bases; bases outside gene matches: 5.

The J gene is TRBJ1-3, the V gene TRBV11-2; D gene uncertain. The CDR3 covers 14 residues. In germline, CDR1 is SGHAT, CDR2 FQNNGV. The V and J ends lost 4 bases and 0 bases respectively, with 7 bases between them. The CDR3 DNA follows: TGTGCCAGCAGCTCTGCACTCTCTGGAAACACCATATATTTT. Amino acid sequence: CASSSALSGNTIYF.

CDR3 loop: CASSLASGGVQETQYF. As DNA, the CDR3 is TGTGCCAGCAGCTTAGCCTCCGGGGGAGTTCAAGAGACCCAGTACTTC. The chain uses TRBV7-9 and TRBJ2-5; TRBD2 is a possible D gene (6 bases). The CDR3 is 16 residues long. V was clipped by 0 bases and J by 2 bases, with 13 bases between them. CDR1 SEHNR and CDR2 FQNEAQ come from the germline V gene (reference sequence).

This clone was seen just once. CDR3 DNA: TGCAGCGCATGGGGTCTAACAGGGGTCTATGGCTACACCTTC. Encoded protein: CSAWGLTGVYGYTF. The V gene is TRBV29-1, the J gene TRBJ1-2, with 7 bases aligning to TRBD1. This CDR3 has 14 amino acids. V shed 7 bases, J shed 4 bases, and the junction held 12 bases outside the gene matches. Germline V CDR1 and CDR2: SQVTM, ANQGSEA. Using reference TRBV29-1 and TRBJ1-2 for the parts outside the CDR3, the full variable domain is SAVISQKPSRDICQRGTSLTIQCQVDSQVTMMFWYRQQPGQSLTLIATANQGSEATYESGFVIDKFPISRPNLTFSTLTVSNMSPEDSSIYLCSAWGLTGVYGYTFGSGTRLTVV.

CDR3 nucleotide sequence: TGCAGCGTTGAAGTCCTTAGCAGGAGGGCCGATGAGCAGTTCTTC. Translated: CSVEVLSRRADEQFF. The chain uses TRBV29-1 and TRBJ2-1, with D possibly being TRBD2 (6 bases). Germline V gene sequence: CDR1 SQVTM, CDR2 ANQGSEA. Trimming pared 1 base from V and 8 bases from J, leaving 18 bases between. The CDR3 is made up of 15 amino acids.

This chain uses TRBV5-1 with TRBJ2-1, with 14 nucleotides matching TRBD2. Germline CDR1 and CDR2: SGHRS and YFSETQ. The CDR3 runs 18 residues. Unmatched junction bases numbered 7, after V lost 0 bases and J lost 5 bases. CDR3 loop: CASSLAGTSGSLHNEQFF. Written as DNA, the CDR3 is TGCGCCAGCAGCTTGGCGGGGACTAGCGGGAGTTTGCACAATGAGCAGTTCTTC. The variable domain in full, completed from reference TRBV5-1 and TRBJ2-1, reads KAGVTQTPRYLIKTRGQQVTLSCSPISGHRSVSWYQQTPGQGLQFLFEYFSETQRNKGNFPGRFSGRQFSNSRSEMNVSTLELGDSALYLCASSLAGTSGSLHNEQFFGPGTRLTVL.

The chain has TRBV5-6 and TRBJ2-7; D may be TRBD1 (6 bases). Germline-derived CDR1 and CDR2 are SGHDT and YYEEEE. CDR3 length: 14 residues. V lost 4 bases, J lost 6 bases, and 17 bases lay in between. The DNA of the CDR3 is TGTGCCAGCAGCCCTTGGCTTACAGGGCCCGAGCAGTACTTC. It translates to CASSPWLTGPEQYF.

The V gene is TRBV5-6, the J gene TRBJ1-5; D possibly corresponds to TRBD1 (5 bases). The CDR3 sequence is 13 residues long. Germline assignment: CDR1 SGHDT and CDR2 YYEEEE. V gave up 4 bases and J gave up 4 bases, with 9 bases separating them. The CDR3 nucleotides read TGTGCCAGCAGCGACAGCCCAAATCAGCCCCAGCATTTT. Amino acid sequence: CASSDSPNQPQHF.

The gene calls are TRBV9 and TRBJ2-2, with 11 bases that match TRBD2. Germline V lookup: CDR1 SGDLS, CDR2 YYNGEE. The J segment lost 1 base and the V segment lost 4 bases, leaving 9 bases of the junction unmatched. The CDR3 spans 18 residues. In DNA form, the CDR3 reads TGTGCCAGCAGCCTTAACCCGGGACTAGCGGAGAACACCGGGGAGCTGTTTTTT. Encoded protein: CASSLNPGLAENTGELFF.

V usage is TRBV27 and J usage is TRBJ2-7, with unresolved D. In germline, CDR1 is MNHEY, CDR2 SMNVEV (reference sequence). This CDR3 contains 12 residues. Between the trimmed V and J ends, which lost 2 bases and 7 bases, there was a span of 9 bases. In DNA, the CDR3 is TGTGCCAGCAGTTTACAGGACGGTGAGCAGTACTTC. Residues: CASSLQDGEQYF.

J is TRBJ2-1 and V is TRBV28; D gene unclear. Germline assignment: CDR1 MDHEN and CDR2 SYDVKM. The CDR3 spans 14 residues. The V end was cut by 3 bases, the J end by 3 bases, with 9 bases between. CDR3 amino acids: CASSLITIYNEQFF. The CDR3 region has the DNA TGTGCCAGCAGTTTGATCACCATCTACAATGAGCAGTTCTTC.